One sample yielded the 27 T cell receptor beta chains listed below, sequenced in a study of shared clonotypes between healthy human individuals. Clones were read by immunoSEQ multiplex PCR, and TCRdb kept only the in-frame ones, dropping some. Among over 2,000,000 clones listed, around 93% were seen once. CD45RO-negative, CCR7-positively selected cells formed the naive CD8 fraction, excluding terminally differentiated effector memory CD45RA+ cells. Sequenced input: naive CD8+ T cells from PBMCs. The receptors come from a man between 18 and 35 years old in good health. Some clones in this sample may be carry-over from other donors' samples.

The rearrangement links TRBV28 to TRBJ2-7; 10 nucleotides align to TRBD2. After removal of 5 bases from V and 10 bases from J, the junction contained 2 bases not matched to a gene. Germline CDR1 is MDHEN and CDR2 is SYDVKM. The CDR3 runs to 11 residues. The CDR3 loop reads CASSELAGQYF. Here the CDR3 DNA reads TGTGCCAGCAGTGAACTAGCGGGACAGTACTTC.

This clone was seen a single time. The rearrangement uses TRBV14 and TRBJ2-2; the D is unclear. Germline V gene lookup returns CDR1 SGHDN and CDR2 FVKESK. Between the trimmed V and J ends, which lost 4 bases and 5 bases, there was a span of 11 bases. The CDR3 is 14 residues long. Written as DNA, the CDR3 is TGTGCCAGCAGCCTAGGTCTTCGGACCGGGGAGCTGTTTTTT. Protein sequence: CASSLGLRTGELFF.

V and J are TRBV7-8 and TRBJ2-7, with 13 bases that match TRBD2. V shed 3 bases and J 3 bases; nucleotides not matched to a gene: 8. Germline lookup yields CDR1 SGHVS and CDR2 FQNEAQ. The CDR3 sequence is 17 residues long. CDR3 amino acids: CASSFGLAGAPFYEQYF. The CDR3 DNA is TGTGCCAGCAGCTTCGGACTAGCGGGAGCTCCGTTCTACGAGCAGTACTTC.

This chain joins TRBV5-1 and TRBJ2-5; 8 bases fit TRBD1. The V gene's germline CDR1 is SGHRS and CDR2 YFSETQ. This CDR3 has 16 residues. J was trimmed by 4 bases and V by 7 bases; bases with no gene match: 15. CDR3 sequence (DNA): TGCGCCAGCTCAACCGAATTCCGGGACAGGTCAGAGACCCAGTACTTC. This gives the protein CASSTEFRDRSETQYF.

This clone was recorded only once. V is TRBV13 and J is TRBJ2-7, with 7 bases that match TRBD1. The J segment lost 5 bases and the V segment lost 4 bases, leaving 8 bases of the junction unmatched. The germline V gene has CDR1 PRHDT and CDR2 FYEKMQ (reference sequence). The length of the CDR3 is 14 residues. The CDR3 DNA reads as TGTGCCAGCAGCTCCTTAGGACAGGTCAACGAGCAGTACTTC. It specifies CASSSLGQVNEQYF.

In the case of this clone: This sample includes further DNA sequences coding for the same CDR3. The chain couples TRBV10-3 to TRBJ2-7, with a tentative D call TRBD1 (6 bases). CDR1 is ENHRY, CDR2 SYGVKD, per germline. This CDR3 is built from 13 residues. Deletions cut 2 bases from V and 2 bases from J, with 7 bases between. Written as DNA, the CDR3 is TGTGCCATCAGTGAGGGACAGCCCTACGAGCAGTACTTC. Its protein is CAISEGQPYEQYF.

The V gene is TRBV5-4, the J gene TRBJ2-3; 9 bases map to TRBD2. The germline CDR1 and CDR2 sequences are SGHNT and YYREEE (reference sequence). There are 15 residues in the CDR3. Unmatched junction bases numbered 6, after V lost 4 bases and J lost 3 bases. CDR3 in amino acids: CASSLLAGDTDTQYF. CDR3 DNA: TGTGCCAGCAGCCTTTTAGCGGGAGATACAGATACGCAGTATTTT. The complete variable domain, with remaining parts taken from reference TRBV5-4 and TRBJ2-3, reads ETGVTQSPTHLIKTRGQQVTLRCSSQSGHNTVSWYQQALGQGPQFIFQYYREEENGRGNFPPRFSGLQFPNYSSELNVNALELDDSALYLCASSLLAGDTDTQYFGPGTRLTVL.

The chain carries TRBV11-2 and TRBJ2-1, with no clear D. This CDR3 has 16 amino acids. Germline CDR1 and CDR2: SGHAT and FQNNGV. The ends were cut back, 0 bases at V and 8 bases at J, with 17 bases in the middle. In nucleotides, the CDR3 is TGTGCCAGCAGCTTAGATTTTTCCGGGCTGGGCGATGAGCAGTTCTTC. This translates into CASSLDFSGLGDEQFF. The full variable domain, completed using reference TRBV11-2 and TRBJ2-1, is EAGVAQSPRYKIIEKRQSVAFWCNPISGHATLYWYQQILGQGPKLLIQFQNNGVVDDSQLPKDRFSAERLKGVDSTLKIQPAKLEDSAVYLCASSLDFSGLGDEQFFGPGTRLTVL.

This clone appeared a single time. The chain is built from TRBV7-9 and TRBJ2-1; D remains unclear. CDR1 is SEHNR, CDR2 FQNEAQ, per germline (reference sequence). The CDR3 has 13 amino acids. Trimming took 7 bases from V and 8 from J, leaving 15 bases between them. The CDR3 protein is CASTLISKDEQFF. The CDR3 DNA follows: TGTGCCAGCACCCTTATTAGCAAAGATGAGCAGTTCTTC.

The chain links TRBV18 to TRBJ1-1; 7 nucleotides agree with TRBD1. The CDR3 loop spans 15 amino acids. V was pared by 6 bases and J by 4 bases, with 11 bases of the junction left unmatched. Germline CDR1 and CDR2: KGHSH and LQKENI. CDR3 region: CASSLDRLGGTEAFF. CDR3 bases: TGTGCCAGCTCTTTGGACAGGTTGGGTGGCACTGAAGCTTTCTTT. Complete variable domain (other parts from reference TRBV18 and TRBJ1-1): NAGVMQNPRHLVRRRGQEARLRCSPMKGHSHVYWYRQLPEEGLKFMVYLQKENIIDESGMPKERFSAEFPKEGPSILRIQQVVRGDSAAYFCASSLDRLGGTEAFFGQGTRLTVV.

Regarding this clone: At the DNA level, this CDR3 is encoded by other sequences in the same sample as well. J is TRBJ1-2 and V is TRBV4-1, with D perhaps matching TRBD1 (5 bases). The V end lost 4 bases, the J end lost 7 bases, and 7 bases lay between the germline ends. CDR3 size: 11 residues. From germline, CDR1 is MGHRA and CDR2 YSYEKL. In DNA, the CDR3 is TGCGCCAGCAGCCGGGGACTTGGCTACACCTTC. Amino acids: CASSRGLGYTF.

The CDR3 region is CASSGAYNEQFF. As DNA, the CDR3 is TGTGCCAGCAGCGGAGCGTACAATGAGCAGTTCTTC. The chain has TRBV28 and TRBJ2-1, with D uncertain. The CDR3 has 12 amino acids. The V end lost 6 bases, the J end lost 4 bases, and 7 bases lay between the germline ends. CDR1 is MDHEN and CDR2 is SYDVKM in the germline V gene.

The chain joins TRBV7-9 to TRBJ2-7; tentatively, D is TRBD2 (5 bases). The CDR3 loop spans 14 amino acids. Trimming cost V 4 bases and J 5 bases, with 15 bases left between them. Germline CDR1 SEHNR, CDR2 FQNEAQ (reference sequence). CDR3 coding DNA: TGTGCCAGCAGCTCCCATACGGGATCTGACGAGCAGTACTTC. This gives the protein CASSSHTGSDEQYF.

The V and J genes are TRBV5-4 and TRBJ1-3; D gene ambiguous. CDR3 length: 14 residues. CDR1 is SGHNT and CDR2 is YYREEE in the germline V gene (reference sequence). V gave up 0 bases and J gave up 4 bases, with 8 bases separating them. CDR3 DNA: TGTGCCAGCAGCTTGGGAGGGCTCGGAAACACCATATATTTT. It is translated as CASSLGGLGNTIYF.

The CDR3 protein is CASSEMGRRQDSSYEQYF. DNA for the CDR3: TGCGCCAGCAGCGAGATGGGTAGGAGACAGGACTCCTCCTACGAGCAGTACTTC. The rearrangement uses TRBV5-1 and TRBJ2-7; possibly TRBD1 for D (6 bases). The length of the CDR3 is 18 residues. Germline CDR1 SGHRS, CDR2 YFSETQ. V dropped 4 bases and J dropped 0 bases, with 23 bases sitting between them.

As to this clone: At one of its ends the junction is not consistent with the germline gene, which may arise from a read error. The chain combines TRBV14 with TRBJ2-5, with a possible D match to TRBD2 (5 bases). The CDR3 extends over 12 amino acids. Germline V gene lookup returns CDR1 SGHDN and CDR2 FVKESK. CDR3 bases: TGTGCCAGCAGCCAAGGGGCCAAGCGGCAGGACTTC. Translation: CASSQGAKRQDF. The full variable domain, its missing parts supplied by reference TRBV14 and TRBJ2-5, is EAGVTQFPSHSVIEKGQTVTLRCDPISGHDNLYWYRRVMGKEIKFLLHFVKESKQDESGMPNNRFLAERTGGTYSTLKVQPAELEDSGVYFCASSQGAKRQDFGPGTRLLVL.

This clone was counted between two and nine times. CDR3 region: CASGFDKHYEQYF. The DNA for the CDR3 is TGTGCTAGTGGTTTTGACAAACACTACGAGCAGTACTTC. The J gene is TRBJ2-7, the V gene TRBV12-5; no clear D gene. CDR1 is LGHNT, CDR2 FRNRAP, per germline. The CDR3 contains 13 residues. Trimming took off 3 bases at V and 3 bases at J, with 9 bases between the two ends.

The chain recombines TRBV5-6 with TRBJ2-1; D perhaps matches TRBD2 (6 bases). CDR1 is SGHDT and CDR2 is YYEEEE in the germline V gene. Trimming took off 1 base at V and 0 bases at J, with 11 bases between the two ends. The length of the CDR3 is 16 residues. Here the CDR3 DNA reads TGTGCCAGCAGCTTGAGTGGACTAACCTCCTACAATGAGCAGTTCTTC. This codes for CASSLSGLTSYNEQFF.

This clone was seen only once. CDR3 nucleotides: TGTGCCAGCAGCCCCCCGACAGGACAGGGGGCCTACGAGCAGTACTTC. Its protein is CASSPPTGQGAYEQYF. The gene calls are TRBV9 and TRBJ2-7, with TRBD1 identical over 10 bases. The CDR3 spans 16 residues. CDR1 SGDLS and CDR2 YYNGEE come from the germline V gene. The trim removed 4 bases at V and 2 bases at J, leaving 9 bases unmatched.

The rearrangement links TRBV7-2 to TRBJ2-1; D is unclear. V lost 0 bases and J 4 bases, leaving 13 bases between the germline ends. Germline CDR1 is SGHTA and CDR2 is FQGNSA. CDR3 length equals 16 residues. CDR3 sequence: CASSLAGWLGYNEQFF. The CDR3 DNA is TGTGCCAGCAGCTTAGCGGGCTGGTTGGGGTACAATGAGCAGTTCTTC.

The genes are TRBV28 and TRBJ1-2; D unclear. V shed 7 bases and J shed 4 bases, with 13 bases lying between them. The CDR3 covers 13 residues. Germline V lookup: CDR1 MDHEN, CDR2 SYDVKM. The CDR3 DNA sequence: TGTGCCAGCACCCAAACCGAGGGCTATGGCTACACCTTC. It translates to CASTQTEGYGYTF.

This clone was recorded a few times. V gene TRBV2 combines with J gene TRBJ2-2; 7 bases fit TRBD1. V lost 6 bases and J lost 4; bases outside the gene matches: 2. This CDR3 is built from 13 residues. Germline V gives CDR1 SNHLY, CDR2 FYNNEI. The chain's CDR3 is CASRTGSTGELFF. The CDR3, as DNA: TGTGCCAGCAGGACAGGGTCCACCGGGGAGCTGTTTTTT.

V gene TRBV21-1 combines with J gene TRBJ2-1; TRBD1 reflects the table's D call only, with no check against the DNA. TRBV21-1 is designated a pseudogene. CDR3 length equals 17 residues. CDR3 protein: CASSKCGGTADDNEQFF. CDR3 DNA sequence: TGTGCCAGCAGCAAATGCGGAGGGACAGCGGATGACAATGAGCAGTTCTTC.

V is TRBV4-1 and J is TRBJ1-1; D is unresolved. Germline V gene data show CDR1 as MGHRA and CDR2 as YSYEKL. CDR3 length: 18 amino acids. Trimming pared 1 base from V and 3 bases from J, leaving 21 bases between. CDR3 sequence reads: CASSQVGGPVERDTEAFF. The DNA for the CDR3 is TGCGCCAGCAGCCAAGTTGGTGGGCCGGTGGAACGGGACACTGAAGCTTTCTTT.

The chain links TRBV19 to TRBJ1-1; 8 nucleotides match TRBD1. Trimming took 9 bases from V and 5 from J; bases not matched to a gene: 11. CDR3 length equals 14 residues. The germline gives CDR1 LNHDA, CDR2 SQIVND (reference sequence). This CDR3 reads CASSHGQGWTEAFF. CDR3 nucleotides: TGTGCCAGCAGTCACGGACAGGGATGGACTGAAGCTTTCTTT. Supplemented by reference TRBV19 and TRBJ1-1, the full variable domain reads DGGITQSPKYLFRKEGQNVTLSCEQNLNHDAMYWYRQDPGQGLRLIYYSQIVNDFQKGDIAEGYSVSREKKESFPLTVTSAQKNPTAFYLCASSHGQGWTEAFFGQGTRLTVV.

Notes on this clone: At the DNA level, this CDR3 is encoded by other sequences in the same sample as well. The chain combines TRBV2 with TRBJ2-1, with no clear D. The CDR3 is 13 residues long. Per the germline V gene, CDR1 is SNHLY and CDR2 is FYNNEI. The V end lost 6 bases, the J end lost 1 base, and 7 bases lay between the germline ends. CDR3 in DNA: TGTGCCAGCAGGGGGTTATCCTACAATGAGCAGTTCTTC. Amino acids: CASRGLSYNEQFF. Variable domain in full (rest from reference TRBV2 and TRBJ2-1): EPEVTQTPSHQVTQMGQEVILRCVPISNHLYFYWYRQILGQKVEFLVSFYNNEISEKSEIFDDQFSVERPDGSNFTLKIRSTKLEDSAMYFCASRGLSYNEQFFGPGTRLTVL.

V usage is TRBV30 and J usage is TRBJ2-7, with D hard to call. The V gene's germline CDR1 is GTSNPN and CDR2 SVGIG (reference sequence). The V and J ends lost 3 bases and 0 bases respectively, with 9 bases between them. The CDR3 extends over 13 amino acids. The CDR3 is CAWRKHDSYEQYF. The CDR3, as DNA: TGTGCCTGGAGGAAACACGACTCCTACGAGCAGTACTTC.